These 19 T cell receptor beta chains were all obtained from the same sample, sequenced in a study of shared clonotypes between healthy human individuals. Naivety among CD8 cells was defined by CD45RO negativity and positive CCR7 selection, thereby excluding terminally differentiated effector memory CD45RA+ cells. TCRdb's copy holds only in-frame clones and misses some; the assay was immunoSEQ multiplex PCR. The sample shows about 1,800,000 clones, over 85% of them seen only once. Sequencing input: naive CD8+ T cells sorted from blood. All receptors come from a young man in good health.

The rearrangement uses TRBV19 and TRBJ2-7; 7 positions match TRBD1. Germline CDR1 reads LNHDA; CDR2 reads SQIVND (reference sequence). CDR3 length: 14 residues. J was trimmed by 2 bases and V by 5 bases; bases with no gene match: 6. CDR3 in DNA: TGTGCCAGTAGTGCCTCCCAGGGGGCCTACGAGCAGTACTTC. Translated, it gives CASSASQGAYEQYF.

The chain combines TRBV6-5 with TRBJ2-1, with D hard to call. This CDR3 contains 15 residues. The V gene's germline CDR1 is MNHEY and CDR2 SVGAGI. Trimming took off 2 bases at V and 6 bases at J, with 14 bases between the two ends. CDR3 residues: CASSYQDSRINEQFF. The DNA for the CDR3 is TGTGCCAGCAGTTACCAAGACTCGAGAATCAATGAGCAGTTCTTC.

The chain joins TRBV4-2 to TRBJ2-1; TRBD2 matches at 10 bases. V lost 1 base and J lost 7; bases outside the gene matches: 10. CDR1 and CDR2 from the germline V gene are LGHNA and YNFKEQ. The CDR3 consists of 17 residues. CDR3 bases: TGTGCCAGCAGCCAAGCGCCGGTCAGCGGGGGGGTGAATGAGCAGTTCTTC. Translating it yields CASSQAPVSGGVNEQFF.

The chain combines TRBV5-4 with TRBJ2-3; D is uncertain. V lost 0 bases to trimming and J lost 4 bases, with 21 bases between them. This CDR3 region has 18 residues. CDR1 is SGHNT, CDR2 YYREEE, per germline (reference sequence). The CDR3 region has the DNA TGTGCCAGCAGCTTGGGGCCCACCCCTTTCAACACAGCAGATACGCAGTATTTT. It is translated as CASSLGPTPFNTADTQYF.

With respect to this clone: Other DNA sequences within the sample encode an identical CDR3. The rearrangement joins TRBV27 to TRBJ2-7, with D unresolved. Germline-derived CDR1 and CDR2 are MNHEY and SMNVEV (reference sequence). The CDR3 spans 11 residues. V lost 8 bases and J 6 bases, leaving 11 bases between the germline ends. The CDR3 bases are TGTGCCAGCTCCTCCGGGTTCGAGCAGTACTTC. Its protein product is CASSSGFEQYF.

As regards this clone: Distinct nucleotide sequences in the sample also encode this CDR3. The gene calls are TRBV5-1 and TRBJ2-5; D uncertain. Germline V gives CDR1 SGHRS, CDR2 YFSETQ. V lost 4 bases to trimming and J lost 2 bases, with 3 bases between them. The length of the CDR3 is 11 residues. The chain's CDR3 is CASSLQETQYF. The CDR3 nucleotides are TGCGCCAGCAGCCTACAAGAGACCCAGTACTTC.

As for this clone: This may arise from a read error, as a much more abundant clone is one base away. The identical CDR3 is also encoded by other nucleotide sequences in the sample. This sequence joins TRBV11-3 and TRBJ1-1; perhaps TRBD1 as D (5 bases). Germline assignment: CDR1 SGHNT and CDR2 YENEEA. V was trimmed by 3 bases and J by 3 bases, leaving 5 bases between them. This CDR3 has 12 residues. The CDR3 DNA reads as TGTGCCAGCAGCTTGGGGGACACTGAAGCTTTCTTT. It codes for CASSLGDTEAFF.

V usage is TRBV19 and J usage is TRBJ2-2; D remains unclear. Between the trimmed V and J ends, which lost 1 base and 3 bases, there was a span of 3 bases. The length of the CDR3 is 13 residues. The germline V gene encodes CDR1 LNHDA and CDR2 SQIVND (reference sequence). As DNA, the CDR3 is TGTGCCAGTAGTATAGGGTACACCGGGGAGCTGTTTTTT. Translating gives CASSIGYTGELFF. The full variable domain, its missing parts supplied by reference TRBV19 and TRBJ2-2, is DGGITQSPKYLFRKEGQNVTLSCEQNLNHDAMYWYRQDPGQGLRLIYYSQIVNDFQKGDIAEGYSVSREKKESFPLTVTSAQKNPTAFYLCASSIGYTGELFFGEGSRLTVL.

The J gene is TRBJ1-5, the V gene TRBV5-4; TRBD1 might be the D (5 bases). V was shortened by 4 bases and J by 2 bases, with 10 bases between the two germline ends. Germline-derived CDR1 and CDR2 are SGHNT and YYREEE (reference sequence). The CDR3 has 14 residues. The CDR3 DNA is TGTGCCAGCAGCATTCGAGGGGGCAATCAGCCCCAGCATTTT. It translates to CASSIRGGNQPQHF. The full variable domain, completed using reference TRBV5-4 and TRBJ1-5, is ETGVTQSPTHLIKTRGQQVTLRCSSQSGHNTVSWYQQALGQGPQFIFQYYREEENGRGNFPPRFSGLQFPNYSSELNVNALELDDSALYLCASSIRGGNQPQHFGDGTRLSIL.

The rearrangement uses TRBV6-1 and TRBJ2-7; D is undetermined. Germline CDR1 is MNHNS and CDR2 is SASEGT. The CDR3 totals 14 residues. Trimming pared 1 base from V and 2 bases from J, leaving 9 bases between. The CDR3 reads CASSEEVRAYEQYF. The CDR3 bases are TGTGCCAGCAGTGAAGAGGTCCGAGCCTACGAGCAGTACTTC.

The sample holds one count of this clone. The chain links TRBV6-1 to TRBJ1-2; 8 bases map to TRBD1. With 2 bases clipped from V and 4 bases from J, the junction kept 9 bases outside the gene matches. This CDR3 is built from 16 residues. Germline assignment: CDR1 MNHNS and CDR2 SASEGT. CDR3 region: CASSEPPGTGVYGYTF. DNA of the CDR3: TGTGCCAGCAGTGAACCCCCTGGGACAGGCGTCTATGGCTACACCTTC.

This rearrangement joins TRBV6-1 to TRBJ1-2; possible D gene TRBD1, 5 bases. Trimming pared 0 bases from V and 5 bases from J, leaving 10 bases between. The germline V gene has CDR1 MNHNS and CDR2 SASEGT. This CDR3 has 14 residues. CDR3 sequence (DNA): TGTGCCAGCAGTGAAGCGGCAGGACATTATGGCTACACCTTC. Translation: CASSEAAGHYGYTF.

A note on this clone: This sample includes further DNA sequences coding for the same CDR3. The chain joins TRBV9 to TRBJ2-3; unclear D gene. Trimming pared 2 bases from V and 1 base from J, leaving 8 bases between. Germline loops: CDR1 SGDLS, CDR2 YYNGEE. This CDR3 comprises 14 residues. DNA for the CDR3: TGTGCCAGCAGCGTTGGGCAGGGCACAGATACGCAGTATTTT. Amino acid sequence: CASSVGQGTDTQYF. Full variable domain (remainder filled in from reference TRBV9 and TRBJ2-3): DSGVTQTPKHLITATGQRVTLRCSPRSGDLSVYWYQQSLDQGLQFLIQYYNGEERAKGNILERFSAQQFPDLHSELNLSSLELGDSALYFCASSVGQGTDTQYFGPGTRLTVL.

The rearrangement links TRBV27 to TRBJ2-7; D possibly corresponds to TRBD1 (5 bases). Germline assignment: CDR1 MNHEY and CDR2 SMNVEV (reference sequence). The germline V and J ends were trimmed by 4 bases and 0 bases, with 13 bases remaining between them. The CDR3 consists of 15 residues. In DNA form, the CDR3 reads TGTGCCAGCAGTTCATACCCAGGGCGCTCCTACGAGCAGTACTTC. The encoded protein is CASSSYPGRSYEQYF.

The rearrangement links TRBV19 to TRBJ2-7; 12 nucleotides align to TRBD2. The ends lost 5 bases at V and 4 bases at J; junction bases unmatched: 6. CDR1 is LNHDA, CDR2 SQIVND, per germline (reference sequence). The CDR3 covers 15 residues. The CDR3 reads CASSALAGGRYEQYF. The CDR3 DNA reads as TGTGCCAGTAGTGCCCTAGCGGGAGGGCGATACGAGCAGTACTTC.

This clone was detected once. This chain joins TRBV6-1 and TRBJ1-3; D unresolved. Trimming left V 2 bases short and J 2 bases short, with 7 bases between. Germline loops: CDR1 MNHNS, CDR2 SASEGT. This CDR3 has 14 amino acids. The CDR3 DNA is TGTGCCAGCAGTGAATTGACTCCTGGAAACACCATATATTTT. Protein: CASSELTPGNTIYF.

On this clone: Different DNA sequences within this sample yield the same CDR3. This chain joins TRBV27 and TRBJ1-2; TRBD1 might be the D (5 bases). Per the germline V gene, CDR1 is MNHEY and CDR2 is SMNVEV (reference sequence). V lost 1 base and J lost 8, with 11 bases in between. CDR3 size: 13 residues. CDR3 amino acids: CASSLLGGGGYTF. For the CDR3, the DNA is TGTGCCAGCAGTTTATTGGGGGGTGGCGGCTACACCTTC.

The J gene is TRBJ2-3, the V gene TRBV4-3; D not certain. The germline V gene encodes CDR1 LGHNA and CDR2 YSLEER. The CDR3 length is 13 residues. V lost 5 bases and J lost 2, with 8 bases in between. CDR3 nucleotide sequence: TGCGCCAGCAGCGGAGACTTCACAGATACGCAGTATTTT. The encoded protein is CASSGDFTDTQYF.

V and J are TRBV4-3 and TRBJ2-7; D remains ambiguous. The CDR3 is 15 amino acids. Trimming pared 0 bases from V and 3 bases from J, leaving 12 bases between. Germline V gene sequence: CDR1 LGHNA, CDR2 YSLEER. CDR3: CASSQDTTLFYEQYF. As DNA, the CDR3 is TGCGCCAGCAGCCAAGACACTACCTTATTCTACGAGCAGTACTTC.